The clone carrying this T cell receptor beta chain was seen many times. Its specificity is not known. V lost 5 bases, J lost 1 base, and 11 bases lay in between. CDR1 is SEHNR and CDR2 is FQNEAQ in the germline V gene (reference sequence). The CDR3 is made up of 14 amino acids. Unique molecular identifiers were present in the TCR beta cDNA libraries. In TCRdb, the PCR reads were re-called with MiXCR into one record per CDR3 protein. The repertoire holds roughly 800,000 distinct CDR3 sequences, approximately 30% seen once, with under 0.7% in the top ten. The data are from a study of post-analysis software for immune sequencing data. Study-level points and caveats: Higher frequency in patients than in controls was seen for roughly five TRBV segments, with TRBV5-6, TRBV5-1 and TRBV20-1 among them.

The TCR originated in a girl between 5 and 17 years old with multiple sclerosis. The sequencing input was blood. This chain uses TRBV7-9 with TRBJ2-5; tentatively, D is TRBD1 (6 bases). CDR3 sequence (DNA): TGTGCCAGCAGCCCGACAGGCCGCCAAGAGACCCAGTACTTC. This translates into CASSPTGRQETQYF.